This T cell receptor beta chain stems from a study of cytomegalovirus exposure and HLA in healthy donors. The germline V gene has CDR1 MNHEY and CDR2 SMNVEV (reference sequence). CDR3 size: 14 residues. Deletions cut 9 bases from V and 6 bases from J, with 18 bases between. In the PCR, 60 Vbeta and 13 Jbeta primers were used. TCRdb keeps only in-frame clones here, not all; method: immunoSEQ multiplex PCR. The repertoire has tens of thousands of clones, more than 75% of them found once; the top ten carry over 2.5%. V gene TRBV27 combines with J gene TRBJ1-5; tentatively, D is TRBD1 (5 bases). The specimen sequenced was PBMCs. The sequence came from a man in his late teens or twenties in good health and CMV-seronegative. The CDR3, as DNA: TGTGCCAGAGAGGGGAAGCTGGGGGGTCAGCCCCAGCATTTT. The encoded protein is CAREGKLGGQPQHF.